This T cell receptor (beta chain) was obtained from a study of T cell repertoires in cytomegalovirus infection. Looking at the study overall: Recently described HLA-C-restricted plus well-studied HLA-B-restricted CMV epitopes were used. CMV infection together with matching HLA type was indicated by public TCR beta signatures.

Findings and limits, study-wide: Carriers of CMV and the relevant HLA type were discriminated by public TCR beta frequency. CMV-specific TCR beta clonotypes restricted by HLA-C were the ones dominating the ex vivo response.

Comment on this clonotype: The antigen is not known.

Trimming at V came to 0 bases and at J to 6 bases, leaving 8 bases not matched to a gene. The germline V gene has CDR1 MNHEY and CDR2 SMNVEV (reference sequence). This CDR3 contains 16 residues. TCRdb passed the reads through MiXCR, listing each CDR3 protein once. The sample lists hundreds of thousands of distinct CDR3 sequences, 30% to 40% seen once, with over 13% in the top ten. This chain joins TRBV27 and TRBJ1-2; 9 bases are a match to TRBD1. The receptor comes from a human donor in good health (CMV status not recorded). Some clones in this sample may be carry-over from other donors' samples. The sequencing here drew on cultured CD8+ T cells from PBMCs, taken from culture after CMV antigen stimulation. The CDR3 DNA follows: TGTGCCAGCAGTTTATCCCCCCGGGACAGGGTGAATGGCTACACCTTC. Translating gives CASSLSPRDRVNGYTF.